The 29 T cell receptor beta chains below were found in one sample sequenced in a study of T cells in tumors after PD-1 blockade. Method: immunoSEQ multiplex PCR; TCRdb's copy keeps in-frame clones and lacks some. The sample contains tens of thousands of clones, about 77% of which appear only once. The sequencing used PBMCs, collected before anti-PD-1 treatment. These receptor sequences come from a human donor with basal cell carcinoma.

The chain links TRBV10-3 to TRBJ2-1, with D possibly TRBD1 on 6 matching bases. Between the trimmed V and J ends, which lost 3 bases and 6 bases, there was a span of 12 bases. Germline V CDR1 and CDR2: ENHRY, SYGVKD. The CDR3 is 14 amino acids. This chain's CDR3 is CAISDRTGSNEQFF. CDR3 nucleotides: TGTGCCATCAGTGACCGAACAGGGTCCAATGAGCAGTTCTTC.

This clone appeared a few times. The chain joins TRBV7-9 to TRBJ2-7; D remains ambiguous. The CDR3 covers 12 residues. Trimming shortened V by 7 bases and J by 5 bases, and 12 bases separated the two germline ends. Germline CDR1 is SEHNR and CDR2 is FQNEAQ (reference sequence). The CDR3 DNA is TGTGCCAGCACCCCGTGGGGTGACGAGCAGTACTTC. This codes for CASTPWGDEQYF.

This clone was counted a few times. This chain links TRBV10-3 with TRBJ2-1; no reliable D call. The CDR3 is made up of 12 amino acids. Germline V gene data show CDR1 as ENHRY and CDR2 as SYGVKD. V was trimmed by 4 bases and J by 5 bases, leaving 6 bases between them. In DNA, the CDR3 is TGTGCCATCAGTGCTGGCGACAATGAGCAGTTCTTC. Protein product: CAISAGDNEQFF.

The chain uses TRBV24-1 and TRBJ2-6; D ambiguous. The ends were cut back, 4 bases at V and 0 bases at J, with 12 bases in the middle. Looked up from germline, CDR1 is KGHDR and CDR2 is SFDVKD. The CDR3 has 17 residues. The CDR3 region has the DNA TGTGCCACCAGTGAGAAAAGGACCATCTCTGGGGCCAACGTCCTGACTTTC. Protein sequence: CATSEKRTISGANVLTF.

This rearrangement joins TRBV2 to TRBJ1-2; D ambiguous. Per germline, CDR1 SNHLY and CDR2 FYNNEI. The CDR3 extends over 12 amino acids. Trimming shortened V by 5 bases and J by 0 bases, and 4 bases separated the two germline ends. The CDR3 loop reads CASSRSNYGYTF. CDR3 sequence (DNA): TGTGCCAGCAGTCGGTCTAACTATGGCTACACCTTC.

Of note for this clone: The germline gene is not matched at one end of the junction; a read error may be the cause. V gene TRBV2 combines with J gene TRBJ2-1; D possibly corresponds to TRBD2 (7 bases). CDR1 is SNHLY and CDR2 is FYNNEI in the germline V gene. This CDR3 contains 19 residues. Here the CDR3 reads CACSEGGARVGSSYNEQFF. The CDR3 DNA sequence: TGTGCCTGCAGTGAAGGGGGGGCGCGGGTGGGGAGCTCCTACAATGAGCAGTTCTTC.

The V call is TRBV19, the J call TRBJ1-6; 8 nucleotides agree with TRBD1. CDR1 is LNHDA and CDR2 is SQIVND in the germline V gene (reference sequence). The CDR3 has 16 residues. Trimming cost V 8 bases and J 6 bases; bases outside gene matches: 12. This CDR3 reads CASGHRGTGRNSPLHF. CDR3 DNA: TGTGCCAGTGGACACAGGGGGACAGGCCGTAATTCACCCCTCCACTTT.

This clone was seen a single time. This chain links TRBV4-2 with TRBJ1-2; TRBD1 matches at 7 bases. This CDR3 spans 15 amino acids. Germline CDR1 reads LGHNA; CDR2 reads YNFKEQ. Losses at the gene ends were 0 bases for V and 3 bases for J; bases not matched to a gene: 4. The CDR3 spells CASSQDQGVYYGYTF. The CDR3 DNA is TGTGCCAGCAGCCAAGATCAGGGGGTTTACTATGGCTACACCTTC.

The V gene is TRBV7-6, the J gene TRBJ1-2, with 9 positions matching TRBD1. Germline V gene lookup returns CDR1 SGHVS and CDR2 FNYEAQ. CDR3 length equals 16 residues. The ends lost 1 base at V and 5 bases at J; junction bases unmatched: 8. The CDR3 nucleotides read TGTGCCAGCAGCTTAGGGACTACCGGGACAGGGTATGGCTACACCTTC. Translated: CASSLGTTGTGYGYTF. Complete variable domain (other parts from reference TRBV7-6 and TRBJ1-2): GAGVSQSPRYKVTKRGQDVALRCDPISGHVSLYWYRQALGQGPEFLTYFNYEAQQDKSGLPNDRFSAERPEGSISTLTIQRTEQRDSAMYRCASSLGTTGTGYGYTFGSGTRLTVV.

A word on this clone: Other nucleotide sequences in the sample specify the same CDR3. The V gene is TRBV2, the J gene TRBJ2-1, with 7 bases aligning to TRBD2. Per germline, CDR1 SNHLY and CDR2 FYNNEI. With 11 bases clipped from V and 0 bases from J, the junction kept 22 bases outside the gene matches. The CDR3 has 19 amino acids. CDR3 in amino acids: CARCYGWGGEGSSYNEQFF. DNA for the CDR3: TGTGCCCGCTGTTACGGGTGGGGGGGGGAGGGGAGCTCCTACAATGAGCAGTTCTTC.

The chain links TRBV25-1 to TRBJ1-6; no definite D call. Trimming removed 1 base from V and 0 bases from J, with 10 bases in between. This CDR3 spans 17 amino acids. The V gene's germline CDR1 is MGHDK and CDR2 SYGVNS. The CDR3 loop is CASSESRESSYNSPLHF. CDR3 DNA sequence: TGTGCCAGCAGTGAATCTAGAGAGAGCTCCTATAATTCACCCCTCCACTTT.

This chain connects TRBV2 to TRBJ2-2; D might be TRBD1 (6 bases). V lost 6 bases to trimming and J lost 5 bases, with 10 bases between them. Germline-derived CDR1 and CDR2 are SNHLY and FYNNEI. This CDR3 spans 13 amino acids. This CDR3 is CASRQGFTGELFF. The CDR3 nucleotides are TGTGCCAGCAGACAGGGTTTTACCGGGGAGCTGTTTTTT.

The chain has TRBV6-2 or TRBV6-3 and TRBJ2-1; either TRBD1 or TRBD2 may fit D (6 bases each). Trimming took off 6 bases at V and 10 bases at J, with 25 bases between the two ends. There are 16 residues in the CDR3. The germline V gene has CDR1 MNHEY and CDR2 SVGEGT. CDR3 residues: CASSSGLTVPRGEQFF. In DNA, the CDR3 is TGTGCCAGCAGCTCCGGACTAACAGTTCCGAGGGGGGAGCAGTTCTTC.

The chain joins TRBV29-1 to TRBJ2-1; D unclear. The CDR3 is 15 residues long. Germline CDR1 SQVTM, CDR2 ANQGSEA. The V and J ends lost 5 bases and 0 bases respectively, with 14 bases between them. The CDR3 sequence: CSVKAPLSSYNEQFF. Here the CDR3 DNA reads TGCAGCGTTAAAGCCCCTCTCAGCTCCTACAATGAGCAGTTCTTC.

The V call is TRBV11-3, the J call TRBJ2-2, with 8 bases matching TRBD2. J was trimmed by 4 bases and V by 6 bases; bases with no gene match: 7. The CDR3 is 15 amino acids. CDR1 and CDR2 from the germline V gene are SGHNT and YENEEA. The CDR3 nucleotides are TGTGCCAGCAGTAGCGGGGTCCGGGGCACCGGGGAGCTGTTTTTT. It codes for CASSSGVRGTGELFF.

The chain carries TRBV5-5 and TRBJ1-2, with TRBD1 matching over 7 bases. Germline V CDR1 and CDR2: SGHKS, YYEKEE (reference sequence). V lost 0 bases to trimming and J lost 6 bases; unmatched junction nucleotides: 8. The CDR3 length is 15 residues. CDR3 sequence: CASSLAGQRSDGYTF. CDR3 coding DNA: TGTGCCAGCAGCTTGGCGGGACAGCGAAGTGATGGCTACACCTTC. The entire variable domain, with the rest obtained from reference TRBV5-5 and TRBJ1-2, is as follows: DAGVTQSPTHLIKTRGQQVTLRCSPISGHKSVSWYQQVLGQGPQFIFQYYEKEERGRGNFPDRFSARQFPNYSSELNVNALLLGDSALYLCASSLAGQRSDGYTFGSGTRLTVV.

The table lists this clone with a few counts. The chain employs TRBV10-3 and TRBJ1-5; D not resolved. Trimming left V 3 bases short and J 7 bases short, with 10 bases between. This CDR3 is built from 13 residues. Germline V gene data show CDR1 as ENHRY and CDR2 as SYGVKD. DNA for the CDR3: TGTGCCATCAGTGACGGACGGGCCCAGCCCCAGCATTTT. Translation: CAISDGRAQPQHF.

The chain is built from TRBV27 and TRBJ2-7, with TRBD2 matching 13 bases. V gave up 5 bases and J gave up 6 bases; unmatched junction bases: 10. CDR1 is MNHEY and CDR2 is SMNVEV in the germline V gene (reference sequence). The CDR3 contains 16 residues. DNA for the CDR3: TGTGCCAGCAGTCCCGGCCGACTAGCGGGAGGCTCCGAGCAGTACTTC. It encodes CASSPGRLAGGSEQYF.

V is TRBV7-9 and J is TRBJ2-3, with 8 positions matching TRBD1. Germline CDR1 SEHNR, CDR2 FQNEAQ (reference sequence). The J segment lost 3 bases and the V segment lost 5 bases, leaving 4 bases of the junction unmatched. The CDR3 totals 14 residues. The CDR3 bases are TGTGCCAGCAGCCCCAGACAGGGGACAGATACGCAGTATTTT. It yields the protein CASSPRQGTDTQYF.

The chain couples TRBV7-9 to TRBJ2-7; TRBD2 aligns across 7 bases. Losses at the gene ends were 1 base for V and 0 bases for J; bases not matched to a gene: 0. The CDR3 extends over 14 amino acids. Looked up from germline, CDR1 is SEHNR and CDR2 is FQNEAQ (reference sequence). CDR3 protein: CASSLGGGSYEQYF. CDR3 bases: TGTGCCAGCAGCTTAGGGGGGGGCTCCTACGAGCAGTACTTC. The variable domain in full, completed from reference TRBV7-9 and TRBJ2-7, reads DTGVSQNPRHKITKRGQNVTFRCDPISEHNRLYWYRQTLGQGPEFLTYFQNEAQLEKSRLLSDRFSAERPKGSFSTLEIQRTEQGDSAMYLCASSLGGGSYEQYFGPGTRLTVT.

This clone was observed a handful of times. The DNA of the CDR3 is TGCGCCAGCAGTAAAGGGGTGGATCAGCCCCAGCATTTT. This sequence encodes CASSKGVDQPQHF. The V call is TRBV5-1, the J call TRBJ1-5, with TRBD1 as a possible D gene (5 bases). The V end was cut by 5 bases, the J end by 5 bases, with 11 bases between. The CDR3 covers 13 residues. Germline CDR1 and CDR2: SGHRS and YFSETQ.

This chain links TRBV7-6 with TRBJ2-7; D not certain. The CDR3 length is 13 residues. The germline V gene encodes CDR1 SGHVS and CDR2 FNYEAQ. V was clipped by 2 bases and J by 4 bases, with 9 bases between them. The CDR3 reads CASSLSSGYEQYF. The DNA for the CDR3 is TGTGCCAGCAGCTTATCTTCCGGTTACGAGCAGTACTTC.

This clone has only a few counts. CDR3 in amino acids: CASSLEPGLAGGVQYF. The CDR3 nucleotides are TGCGCCAGCAGCTTGGAACCGGGACTAGCGGGGGGGGTCCAGTACTTC. The chain is built from TRBV5-1 and TRBJ2-5; 16 bases line up with TRBD2. V shed 0 bases, J shed 10 bases, and the junction held 6 bases outside the gene matches. Germline V lookup: CDR1 SGHRS, CDR2 YFSETQ. CDR3 length: 16 residues. Full variable domain (outside the CDR3, taken from reference TRBV5-1 and TRBJ2-5): KAGVTQTPRYLIKTRGQQVTLSCSPISGHRSVSWYQQTPGQGLQFLFEYFSETQRNKGNFPGRFSGRQFSNSRSEMNVSTLELGDSALYLCASSLEPGLAGGVQYFGPGTRLLVL.

The gene calls are TRBV5-1 and TRBJ2-7; no clear D gene. This CDR3 has 15 residues. Germline V lookup: CDR1 SGHRS, CDR2 YFSETQ. The V and J ends lost 0 bases and 1 base respectively, with 11 bases between them. The CDR3 region has the DNA TGCGCCAGCAGCTTGGAAGGTATCTCGTCCTACGAGCAGTACTTC. Amino acid sequence: CASSLEGISSYEQYF.

This chain uses TRBV28 with TRBJ1-6; the match to TRBD1 covers 8 bases. This CDR3 is 17 amino acids long. Germline V gene data show CDR1 as MDHEN and CDR2 as SYDVKM. The V gene end was trimmed by 5 bases and the J gene end by 6 bases; junction bases not matched to a gene: 12. The CDR3 here is CASSPPGTGYLNSPLHF. In DNA, the CDR3 is TGTGCCAGCAGTCCCCCCGGGACAGGATATCTTAATTCACCCCTCCACTTT.

This clone appeared a single time. This rearrangement joins TRBV7-9 to TRBJ1-2, with no clear D. Trimming removed 1 base from V and 8 bases from J, with 20 bases in between. The CDR3 loop spans 16 amino acids. The germline CDR1 and CDR2 sequences are SEHNR and FQNEAQ (reference sequence). CDR3 in amino acids: CASSLVAGTGNRGYTF. CDR3 in DNA: TGTGCCAGCAGCTTAGTAGCCGGCACGGGAAATCGAGGCTACACCTTC.

The CDR3 loop reads CASSKARLAVYEQYF. CDR3 DNA sequence: TGTGCCAGCAGCAAAGCCCGACTAGCGGTCTACGAGCAGTACTTC. The chain is built from TRBV21-1 and TRBJ2-7; TRBD2 is the table's D call and was not checked against the DNA. TRBV21-1 is recorded as a pseudogene. CDR3 length: 15 amino acids.

This sequence joins TRBV9 and TRBJ2-5, with D possibly being TRBD1 or TRBD2 (6 bases each). This CDR3 has 16 residues. The ends were cut back, 2 bases at V and 1 base at J, with 15 bases in the middle. Germline lookup yields CDR1 SGDLS and CDR2 YYNGEE. The CDR3 is CASSVGASVFQETQYF. CDR3 DNA: TGTGCCAGCAGCGTGGGGGCTAGCGTATTCCAAGAGACCCAGTACTTC.

In this sample, this clone turned up a few times. This chain uses TRBV9 with TRBJ1-3; no reliable D call. CDR1 is SGDLS, CDR2 YYNGEE, per germline. The CDR3 is 14 amino acids. Trimming pared 4 bases from V and 0 bases from J, leaving 8 bases between. The CDR3 DNA reads as TGTGCCAGCAGCCCCCGGGTCTCTGGAAACACCATATATTTT. This sequence encodes CASSPRVSGNTIYF.